The present T cell receptor beta chain was sequenced within a study of blood T cells in healthy people across ages. In its sample, this clonotype was seen a few times. A second PCR of about 7 to 12 cycles used a sample-barcoded 5' primer and a J-beta primer mix. Each cDNA was tagged by a template-switch adaptor containing 12 random nucleotides. A single record per CDR3 protein comes from TCRdb applying MiXCR to the 5' RACE reads. The sample lists some 760,000 distinct CDR3 sequences; around 25% were seen once. This CDR3 spans 15 amino acids. The V end lost 3 bases, the J end lost 0 bases, and 8 bases lay between the germline ends. Germline values: CDR1 LNHDA, CDR2 SQIVND (reference sequence). This sample was also put to use in a study of T cells of mothers and their children.

V and J are TRBV19 and TRBJ1-4; unclear D gene. The sequence was obtained from a boy younger than 18 in good health. Sequences were obtained from blood. The CDR3 region is CASSMIGATNEKLFF. In DNA, the CDR3 is TGTGCCAGTAGTATGATCGGTGCAACTAATGAAAAACTGTTTTTT.